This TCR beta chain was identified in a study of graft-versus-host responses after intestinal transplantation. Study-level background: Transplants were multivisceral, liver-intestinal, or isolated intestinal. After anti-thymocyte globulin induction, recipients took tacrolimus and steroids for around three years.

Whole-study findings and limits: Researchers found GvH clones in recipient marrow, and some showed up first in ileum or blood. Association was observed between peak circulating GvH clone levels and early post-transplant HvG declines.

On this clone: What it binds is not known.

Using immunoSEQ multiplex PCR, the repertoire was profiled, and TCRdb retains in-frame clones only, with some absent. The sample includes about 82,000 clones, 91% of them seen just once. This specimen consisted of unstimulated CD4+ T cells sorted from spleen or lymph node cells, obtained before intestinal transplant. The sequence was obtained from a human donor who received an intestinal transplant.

In DNA, the CDR3 is TGTGCCAGCAGCCGGCGACTAGCGGGGGGTAGCGCAGATACGCAGTATTTT. It is translated as CASSRRLAGGSADTQYF. The chain recombines TRBV7-2 with TRBJ2-3; 13 bases align to TRBD2. The CDR3 spans 17 residues. Germline lookup yields CDR1 SGHTA and CDR2 FQGNSA. The V gene end was trimmed by 5 bases and the J gene end by 4 bases; junction bases not matched to a gene: 9.